A single sample is the source of the 13 T cell receptor beta chains below, sequenced in a study of blood T cell repertoires in COVID-19. TCRdb keeps only in-frame clones here, not all; method: immunoSEQ multiplex PCR. The sample consists of around 330,000 clones, roughly 89% of them appearing once. Sequenced input: PBMCs or T cells enriched from blood (not recorded which). The receptors stem from a woman under 30 who had recovered from COVID-19.

The V gene is TRBV6-5, the J gene TRBJ1-2, with D unclear. The V and J ends lost 7 bases and 8 bases respectively, with 11 bases between them. CDR3 length: 11 amino acids. Germline CDR1 and CDR2: MNHEY and SVGAGI. The CDR3 coding sequence is TGTGCCAGCATGAGGATTCGCGGCTACACCTTC. This sequence encodes CASMRIRGYTF.

V usage is TRBV21-1 and J usage is TRBJ2-2; the table calls TRBD1, which could not be checked here. TRBV21-1 is labeled a pseudogene. The CDR3 length is 16 residues. The CDR3 here is CASSKGDRSWLRELFF. The CDR3 nucleotides are TGTGCCAGCAGCAAAGGGGACAGGAGCTGGTTAAGGGAGCTGTTTTTT.

This chain joins TRBV19 and TRBJ1-2; TRBD1 aligns across 7 bases. The germline gives CDR1 LNHDA, CDR2 SQIVND (reference sequence). The CDR3 consists of 15 residues. V gave up 7 bases and J gave up 4 bases; unmatched junction bases: 12. For the CDR3, the DNA is TGTGCCAGTACCCCCTTCCAGGGGGAAGGCTATGGCTACACCTTC. This codes for CASTPFQGEGYGYTF.

This chain links TRBV6-5 with TRBJ1-1, with 7 bases lining up with TRBD1. The CDR3 has 15 residues. Germline V gene data show CDR1 as MNHEY and CDR2 as SVGAGI. J gave up 11 bases and V 5 bases, and 17 bases lay outside the gene matches. CDR3 nucleotide sequence: TGTGCCAGCAGTCTCCTTACTCCATCGACAGGGAACGCTTTCTTT. Translated, it gives CASSLLTPSTGNAFF.

J is TRBJ2-5 and V is TRBV5-1; perhaps TRBD2 as D (5 bases). V was cut by 0 bases and J by 4 bases, with 10 bases left in between. This CDR3 has 14 residues. The V gene's germline CDR1 is SGHRS and CDR2 YFSETQ. The CDR3 reads CASSLGLGRETQYF. The CDR3 region has the DNA TGCGCCAGCAGCTTGGGATTGGGGAGAGAGACCCAGTACTTC.

The chain uses TRBV28 and TRBJ2-1; D is unresolved. Trimming took off 6 bases at V and 2 bases at J, with 14 bases between the two ends. The CDR3 has 15 amino acids. Germline V gene sequence: CDR1 MDHEN, CDR2 SYDVKM. The CDR3 here is CASSILANPYNEQFF. CDR3 nucleotides: TGTGCCAGCAGCATTTTAGCAAATCCCTACAATGAGCAGTTCTTC.

V usage is TRBV3-1 (or the pseudogene TRBV3-2) and J usage is TRBJ2-1, with 15 positions matching TRBD2. The CDR3 has 20 residues. Trimming cost V 4 bases and J 1 base; bases outside gene matches: 11. Looked up from germline, CDR1 is LGHDT and CDR2 is YNNKEL (reference sequence). The CDR3 here is CASSRTLPGLAGGSYNEQFF. DNA of the CDR3: TGTGCCAGCAGCCGGACCCTCCCCGGACTAGCGGGAGGGTCCTACAATGAGCAGTTCTTC.

V and J are TRBV5-8 and TRBJ1-1; D is perhaps TRBD1 (5 bases). The CDR3 is 13 residues long. In germline, CDR1 is SGHTS, CDR2 YDEGEE. Trimming took 3 bases from V and 4 from J, leaving 10 bases between them. This CDR3 reads CASSWRGGTEAFF. CDR3 DNA: TGTGCCAGCAGCTGGAGGGGAGGCACTGAAGCTTTCTTT.

The chain is built from TRBV7-9 and TRBJ2-3, with 10 positions matching TRBD1. V lost 4 bases, J lost 2 bases, and 3 bases stayed unmatched. Germline assignment: CDR1 SEHNR and CDR2 FQNEAQ (reference sequence). The CDR3 is 15 residues long. The chain's CDR3 is CASSWGQGFTDTQYF. The CDR3 DNA is TGTGCCAGCAGCTGGGGACAGGGGTTCACAGATACGCAGTATTTT.

CDR3 protein: CASSEHRRGAADTQYF. The CDR3 DNA reads TGTGCCAGCAGTGAACACCGCCGGGGGGCGGCAGATACGCAGTATTTT. The rearrangement uses TRBV2 and TRBJ2-3, with TRBD2 as a possible D gene (7 bases). Trimming cost V 2 bases and J 4 bases, with 16 bases left between them. Germline-derived CDR1 and CDR2 are SNHLY and FYNNEI. This CDR3 has 16 residues.

The chain carries TRBV24-1 and TRBJ1-2; D unclear. The CDR3 is 13 residues long. The germline V gene encodes CDR1 KGHDR and CDR2 SFDVKD. V was trimmed by 6 bases and J by 1 base, leaving 8 bases between them. CDR3 nucleotides: TGTGCCACCAGTCTAAAGTTTAACTATGGCTACACCTTC. It encodes CATSLKFNYGYTF.

V usage is TRBV30 and J usage is TRBJ1-1; D is uncertain. This CDR3 is 13 amino acids long. V was pared by 4 bases and J by 2 bases, with 11 bases between. Per the germline V gene, CDR1 is GTSNPN and CDR2 is SVGIG (reference sequence). In DNA, the CDR3 is TGTGCCTGGATGTTGAGGTCTAACACTGAAGCTTTCTTT. Translation gives CAWMLRSNTEAFF.

The rearrangement links TRBV28 to TRBJ1-5; D is unclear. V was shortened by 2 bases and J by 5 bases, with 10 bases between the two germline ends. The germline CDR1 and CDR2 sequences are MDHEN and SYDVKM. The CDR3 totals 14 residues. CDR3 residues: CASSLGRPDQPQHF. CDR3 in DNA: TGTGCCAGCAGTTTAGGCAGGCCCGATCAGCCCCAGCATTTT. The full variable domain, completed using reference TRBV28 and TRBJ1-5, is DVKVTQSSRYLVKRTGEKVFLECVQDMDHENMFWYRQDPGLGLRLIYFSYDVKMKEKGDIPEGYSVSREKKERFSLILESASTNQTSMYLCASSLGRPDQPQHFGDGTRLSIL.